This T cell receptor (beta chain) was captured by sequencing in a study of shared clonotypes between healthy human individuals. Study-level background: With ages of 18 to 49, the donors were a couple of women and three men. General study findings and limits: The donor pool, a small one, limited the genetic and exposure-history diversity represented.

An assay was performed, and its level was deep. Assay used: immunoSEQ multiplex PCR; TCRdb lists only in-frame clones, some missing. Of roughly 480,000 clones listed, 65% to 80% are singletons. In regard to this clone: Its target is unknown.

The CDR3 runs 19 residues. Germline CDR1 reads ENHRY; CDR2 reads SYGVKD. J gave up 10 bases and V 6 bases, and 26 bases lay outside the gene matches. The TCR originated in a woman aged 40 to 50 in good health. Some clones in this sample may be carry-over from other donors' samples. The sequenced sample consisted of PBMCs. The genes are TRBV10-3 and TRBJ2-1; TRBD2 aligns across 8 bases. The CDR3 bases are TGTGCCATCAGGATGGAGGAGGGGTTGGCGGGAGGATCATCCCTAGAGCAGTTCTTC. Its translation: CAIRMEEGLAGGSSLEQFF.